The 23 T cell receptor beta chains in this list originate from one sample, sequenced in a study of blood T cells in healthy people across ages. Alongside a J-beta primer mix, a sample-barcoded 5' primer served in a second PCR lasting about 7 to 11 cycles. Each CDR3 protein gets one entry after TCRdb re-called the 5' RACE reads with MiXCR. The repertoire holds under 2,000,000 distinct CDR3 sequences, with roughly 49% as singletons. Sequencing was carried out using blood. The receptor set was obtained from a woman aged 40 to 50 in good health.

The V gene is TRBV11-2, the J gene TRBJ2-7, with D tentatively TRBD1 (5 bases). Germline V gives CDR1 SGHAT, CDR2 FQNNGV. The CDR3 is made up of 15 amino acids. Trimming stripped 5 bases from V and 0 bases from J, with 14 bases between. The DNA for the CDR3 is TGTGCCAGCAGCCCAAAGCAGGGCGCCTCCTACGAGCAGTACTTC. It codes for CASSPKQGASYEQYF.

The CDR3 loop is CASSKVLGRTYEQYF. As DNA, the CDR3 is TGTGCCAGCAGCAAAGTTCTAGGCCGTACCTACGAACAGTACTTC. V and J are TRBV21-1 and TRBJ2-7. TRBV21-1 is an annotated pseudogene. The CDR3 contains 15 residues.

The V gene is TRBV27, the J gene TRBJ1-1; D gene unclear. The germline CDR1 and CDR2 sequences are MNHEY and SMNVEV (reference sequence). The CDR3 is made up of 15 amino acids. Trimming cost V 5 bases and J 1 base, with 14 bases left between them. The CDR3 coding sequence is TGTGCCAGCAGTCACTACTCGACGGCGAACACTGAAGCTTTCTTT. Protein product: CASSHYSTANTEAFF.

The genes are TRBV7-3 and TRBJ2-3, with D possibly TRBD2 on 7 matching bases. The V gene lost 7 bases and the J gene lost 6 bases, with 17 bases spanning the gap. The germline V gene encodes CDR1 SGHTA and CDR2 FQGTGA. This CDR3 is built from 14 residues. CDR3 nucleotide sequence: TGTGCCAGCACCAGAGGGGGGGGCCGCGATACGCAGTATTTT. This gives the protein CASTRGGGRDTQYF.

The V call is TRBV7-9, the J call TRBJ1-6; 7 nucleotides align to TRBD1. After removal of 5 bases from V and 10 bases from J, the junction contained 8 bases not matched to a gene. CDR1 is SEHNR, CDR2 FQNEAQ, per germline (reference sequence). The CDR3 has 14 residues. CDR3 residues: CASSPNRGGSPLHF. In DNA form, the CDR3 reads TGTGCCAGCAGCCCAAACAGGGGTGGGTCACCCCTCCACTTT.

The chain recombines TRBV28 with TRBJ2-7; 12 bases are a match to TRBD2. V lost 3 bases, J lost 0 bases, and 21 bases stayed unmatched. This CDR3 spans 22 amino acids. Germline CDR1 is MDHEN and CDR2 is SYDVKM. CDR3 nucleotides: TGTGCCAGCAGTTTCCCCCAGGGGCCGGGACTAGCGGGTTTTATCTCCTCCTACGAGCAGTACTTC. Translated, it gives CASSFPQGPGLAGFISSYEQYF. Variable domain in full (rest from reference TRBV28 and TRBJ2-7): DVKVTQSSRYLVKRTGEKVFLECVQDMDHENMFWYRQDPGLGLRLIYFSYDVKMKEKGDIPEGYSVSREKKERFSLILESASTNQTSMYLCASSFPQGPGLAGFISSYEQYFGPGTRLTVT.

This clonotype appeared a single time. CDR3 residues: CASRPGTVEVNEQFF. CDR3 bases: TGCGCCAGCAGGCCCGGGACGGTGGAGGTGAATGAGCAGTTCTTC. V is TRBV5-1 and J is TRBJ2-1, with D perhaps assigned TRBD1 or TRBD2 (5 bases each). Trimming removed 5 bases at V and 7 bases at J, with 19 bases between. The CDR3 totals 15 residues. CDR1 SGHRS and CDR2 YFSETQ come from the germline V gene.

The V and J genes are TRBV6-1 and TRBJ2-7; 8 nucleotides line up with TRBD1. There are 13 residues in the CDR3. J lost 6 bases, V lost 6 bases, and 7 bases had no gene match. Germline assignment: CDR1 MNHNS and CDR2 SASEGT. For the CDR3, the DNA is TGTGCCAGCAGCTACGACAGGGGAAGCGAGCAGTACTTC. It specifies CASSYDRGSEQYF.

V gene TRBV7-2 combines with J gene TRBJ1-4; D gene unclear. Germline V gene data show CDR1 as SGHTA and CDR2 as FQGNSA. CDR3 length equals 16 residues. Trimming removed 2 bases from V and 5 bases from J, with 15 bases in between. The CDR3 sequence: CASSLMSGRANEKLFF. The CDR3 DNA follows: TGTGCCAGCAGCTTAATGTCCGGCAGAGCGAATGAAAAACTGTTTTTT.

The chain links TRBV7-2 to TRBJ2-4; the match to TRBD2 covers 14 bases. The CDR3 is 19 amino acids. Germline trimming cut 1 base from V and 13 bases from J; bases unmatched to any gene: 18. Germline V gene sequence: CDR1 SGHTA, CDR2 FQGNSA. CDR3 amino acids: CASSLGTSGGSVGFREQYF. The CDR3 DNA follows: TGTGCCAGCAGCTTAGGGACTAGCGGGGGGTCCGTCGGGTTTCGGGAGCAGTACTTC.

The rearrangement uses TRBV4-3 and TRBJ2-1, with 8 bases fitting TRBD1. The J call may be mistaken, given a closer DNA end match to TRBJ2-7. Looked up from germline, CDR1 is LGHNA and CDR2 is YSLEER. CDR3 length: 16 amino acids. The CDR3 DNA follows: TGCGCCAGCAGCCGGTTGCAGGGGGCTGAATCCTACGAGCAGTACTTC. This encodes CASSRLQGAESYEQYF.

The rearrangement joins TRBV6-6 to TRBJ2-1, with 7 bases identical to TRBD2. Germline V CDR1 and CDR2: MNHNY, SVGAGI (reference sequence). CDR3 length: 14 amino acids. V lost 11 bases to trimming and J lost 0 bases; unmatched junction nucleotides: 7. This CDR3 is CAHGGSSSYNEQFF. CDR3 nucleotides: TGTGCCCACGGGGGGTCGAGCTCCTACAATGAGCAGTTCTTC.

This clonotype appeared a few times. The chain joins TRBV7-2 to TRBJ2-5; 12 bases map to TRBD1. The length of the CDR3 is 16 residues. Germline V lookup: CDR1 SGHTA, CDR2 FQGNSA. J was trimmed by 7 bases and V by 0 bases; bases with no gene match: 6. In DNA form, the CDR3 reads TGTGCCAGCAGCTTAGCCCGGGACAGGGGGCGCTTGACCCAGTACTTC. Translation: CASSLARDRGRLTQYF. The full variable domain, completed using reference TRBV7-2 and TRBJ2-5, is GAGVSQSPSNKVTEKGKDVELRCDPISGHTALYWYRQSLGQGLEFLIYFQGNSAPDKSGLPSDRFSAERTGGSVSTLTIQRTQQEDSAVYLCASSLARDRGRLTQYFGPGTRLLVL.

The CDR3 region has the DNA TGTGCCAGCAGCCCATATACAGGCAATGAAAAACTGTTTTTT. It yields the protein CASSPYTGNEKLFF. The chain uses TRBV4-2 and TRBJ1-4; D may be TRBD1 (5 bases). Germline V gene data show CDR1 as LGHNA and CDR2 as YNFKEQ. This CDR3 region has 14 residues. V was cut by 4 bases and J by 5 bases, with 11 bases left in between.

The chain links TRBV25-1 to TRBJ1-4; 8 nucleotides line up with TRBD1. This CDR3 has 14 residues. Losses at the gene ends were 6 bases for V and 7 bases for J; bases not matched to a gene: 7. Germline V CDR1 and CDR2: MGHDK, SYGVNS. CDR3 region: CASSETQGGEKLFF. The CDR3 coding sequence is TGTGCCAGCAGCGAAACACAGGGGGGTGAAAAACTGTTTTTT. Full variable domain (rest looked up from reference TRBV25-1 and TRBJ1-4): EADIYQTPRYLVIGTGKKITLECSQTMGHDKMYWYQQDPGMELHLIHYSYGVNSTEKGDLSSESTVSRIRTEHFPLTLESARPSHTSQYLCASSETQGGEKLFFGSGTQLSVL.

J is TRBJ2-7 and V is TRBV4-3, with D possibly TRBD2 on 7 matching bases. V was pared by 3 bases and J by 7 bases, with 13 bases between. This CDR3 is 13 amino acids long. Germline CDR1 reads LGHNA; CDR2 reads YSLEER. The CDR3 DNA sequence: TGCGCCAGCAGCCAGATACAGGGAGGGGAGCAGTACTTC. It codes for CASSQIQGGEQYF.

The rearrangement joins TRBV28 to TRBJ2-5; TRBD1 or TRBD2 may be the D gene (6 bases each). V was shortened by 4 bases and J by 4 bases, with 19 bases between the two germline ends. CDR1 and CDR2 (germline): MDHEN, SYDVKM. This CDR3 is 16 amino acids long. The CDR3 sequence is CASSSSPPGGGETQYF. Here the CDR3 DNA reads TGTGCCAGCAGTTCCTCCCCCCCAGGAGGGGGAGAGACCCAGTACTTC.

The rearrangement uses TRBV5-5 and TRBJ2-1; 8 bases align to TRBD1. CDR3 length equals 16 residues. The V and J ends lost 0 bases and 4 bases, in that order; junction bases with no gene match: 6. Germline V CDR1 and CDR2: SGHKS, YYEKEE (reference sequence). In DNA, the CDR3 is TGTGCCAGCAGCTTGGCTCCAGGGGGCCAATACAATGAGCAGTTCTTC. This gives the protein CASSLAPGGQYNEQFF.

The chain is built from TRBV6-5 and TRBJ2-7; TRBD1 matches at 7 bases. The CDR3 extends over 18 amino acids. Germline V CDR1 and CDR2: MNHEY, SVGAGI. The ends lost 0 bases at V and 0 bases at J; junction bases unmatched: 11. DNA for the CDR3: TGTGCCAGCAGTTACTCGGGATCGGGACAGCCGAACTCCTACGAGCAGTACTTC. Protein product: CASSYSGSGQPNSYEQYF.

The rearrangement joins TRBV5-5 to TRBJ1-1; possible D gene TRBD1, 5 bases. V was pared by 3 bases and J by 10 bases, with 16 bases between. CDR3 length: 13 amino acids. Germline CDR1 is SGHKS and CDR2 is YYEKEE (reference sequence). This CDR3 is CASSWETARGAFF. In nucleotides, the CDR3 is TGTGCCAGCAGCTGGGAGACAGCCCGAGGAGCTTTCTTT.

This clonotype was counted between two and nine times. V gene TRBV20-1 combines with J gene TRBJ2-3; TRBD2 agrees at 10 bases. The CDR3 is made up of 14 amino acids. The V and J ends lost 6 bases and 2 bases, in that order; junction bases with no gene match: 5. Germline values: CDR1 DFQATT, CDR2 SNEGSKA (reference sequence). The CDR3: CSAPGLADTDTQYF. DNA for the CDR3: TGCAGTGCACCCGGACTAGCGGACACAGATACGCAGTATTTT.

The chain uses TRBV7-2 and TRBJ2-1; 10 bases fit TRBD2. Germline V gives CDR1 SGHTA, CDR2 FQGNSA. The V segment lost 2 bases and the J segment 6 bases; nucleotides outside the gene matches: 7. The CDR3 runs 16 residues. The CDR3 spells CASSLYGAGGPNEQFF. The CDR3, as DNA: TGTGCCAGCAGCTTATATGGAGCGGGGGGGCCCAATGAGCAGTTCTTC. The complete variable domain, with remaining parts taken from reference TRBV7-2 and TRBJ2-1, reads GAGVSQSPSNKVTEKGKDVELRCDPISGHTALYWYRQSLGQGLEFLIYFQGNSAPDKSGLPSDRFSAERTGGSVSTLTIQRTQQEDSAVYLCASSLYGAGGPNEQFFGPGTRLTVL.

The V and J genes are TRBV7-6 and TRBJ2-3, with TRBD1 matching 9 bases. The CDR3 contains 17 residues. J was trimmed by 0 bases and V by 2 bases; bases with no gene match: 6. Germline CDR1 and CDR2: SGHVS and FNYEAQ. In DNA form, the CDR3 reads TGTGCCAGCAGCTTACTCAAACAGGGGGCTAGCACAGATACGCAGTATTTT. Translated: CASSLLKQGASTDTQYF.